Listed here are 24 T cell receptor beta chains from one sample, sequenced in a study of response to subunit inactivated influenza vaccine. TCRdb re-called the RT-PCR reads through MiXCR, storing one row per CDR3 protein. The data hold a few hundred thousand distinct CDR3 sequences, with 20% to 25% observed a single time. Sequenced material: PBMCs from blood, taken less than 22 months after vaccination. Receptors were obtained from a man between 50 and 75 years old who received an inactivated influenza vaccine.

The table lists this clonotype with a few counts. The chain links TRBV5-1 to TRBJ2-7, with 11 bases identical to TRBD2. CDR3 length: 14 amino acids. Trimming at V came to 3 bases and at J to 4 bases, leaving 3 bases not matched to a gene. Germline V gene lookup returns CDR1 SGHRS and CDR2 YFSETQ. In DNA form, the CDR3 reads TGCGCCAGCAGCTCGGGACTAGCGGTATACGAGCAGTACTTC. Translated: CASSSGLAVYEQYF.

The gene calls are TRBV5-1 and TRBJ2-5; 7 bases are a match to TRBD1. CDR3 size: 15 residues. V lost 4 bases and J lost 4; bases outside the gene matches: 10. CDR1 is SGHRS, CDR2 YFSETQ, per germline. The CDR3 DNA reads TGCGCCAGCAGCCTTGCAGGGGGTGATCGAGAGACCCAGTACTTC. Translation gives CASSLAGGDRETQYF.

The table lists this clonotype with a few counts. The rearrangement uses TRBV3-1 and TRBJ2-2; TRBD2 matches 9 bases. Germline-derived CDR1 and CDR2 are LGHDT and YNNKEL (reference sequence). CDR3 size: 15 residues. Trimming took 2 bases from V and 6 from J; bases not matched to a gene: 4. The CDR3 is CASSQRTSVAGELFF. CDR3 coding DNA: TGTGCCAGCAGCCAACGGACTAGCGTGGCCGGGGAGCTGTTTTTT. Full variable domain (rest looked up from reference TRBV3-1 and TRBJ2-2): DTAVSQTPKYLVTQMGNDKSIKCEQNLGHDTMYWYKQDSKKFLKIMFSYNNKELIINETVPNRFSPKSPDKAHLNLHINSLELGDSAVYFCASSQRTSVAGELFFGEGSRLTVL.

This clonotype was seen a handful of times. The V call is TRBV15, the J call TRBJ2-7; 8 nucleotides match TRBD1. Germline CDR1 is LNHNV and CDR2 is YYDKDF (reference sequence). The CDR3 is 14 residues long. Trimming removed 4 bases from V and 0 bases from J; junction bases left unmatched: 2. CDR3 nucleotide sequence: TGTGCCACCAGCATGGACAGGGCCTCCTACGAGCAGTACTTC. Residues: CATSMDRASYEQYF.

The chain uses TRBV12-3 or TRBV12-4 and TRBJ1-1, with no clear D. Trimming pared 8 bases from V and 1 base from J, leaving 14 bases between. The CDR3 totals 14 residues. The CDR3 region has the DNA TGTGCCAGCTGGCGGCGGCCAGAGAACACTGAAGCTTTCTTT. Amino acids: CASWRRPENTEAFF.

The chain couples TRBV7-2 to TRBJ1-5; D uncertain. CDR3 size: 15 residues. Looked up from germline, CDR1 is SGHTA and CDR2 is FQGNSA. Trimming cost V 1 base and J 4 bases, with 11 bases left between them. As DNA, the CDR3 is TGTGCCAGCAGCTTAGTTGAGACTTCTAATCAGCCCCAGCATTTT. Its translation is CASSLVETSNQPQHF. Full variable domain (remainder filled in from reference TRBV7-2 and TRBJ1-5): GAGVSQSPSNKVTEKGKDVELRCDPISGHTALYWYRQSLGQGLEFLIYFQGNSAPDKSGLPSDRFSAERTGGSVSTLTIQRTQQEDSAVYLCASSLVETSNQPQHFGDGTRLSIL.

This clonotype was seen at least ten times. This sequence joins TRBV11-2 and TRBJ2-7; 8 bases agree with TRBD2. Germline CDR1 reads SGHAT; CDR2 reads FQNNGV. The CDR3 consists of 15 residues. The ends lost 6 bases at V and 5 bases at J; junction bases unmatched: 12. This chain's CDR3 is CASRRPGRGRDEQYF. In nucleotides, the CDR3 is TGTGCCAGCAGACGGCCCGGGAGGGGTCGAGACGAGCAGTACTTC.

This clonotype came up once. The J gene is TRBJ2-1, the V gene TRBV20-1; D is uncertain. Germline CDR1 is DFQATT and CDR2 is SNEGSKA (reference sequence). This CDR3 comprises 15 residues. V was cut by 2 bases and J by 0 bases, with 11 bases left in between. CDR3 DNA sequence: TGCAGTGCTAGATTCGGCGGAAGCTCCTACAATGAGCAGTTCTTC. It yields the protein CSARFGGSSYNEQFF.

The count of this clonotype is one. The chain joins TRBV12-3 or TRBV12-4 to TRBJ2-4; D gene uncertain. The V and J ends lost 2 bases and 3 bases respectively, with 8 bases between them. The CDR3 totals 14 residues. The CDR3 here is CASSLSRDKNIQYF. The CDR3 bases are TGTGCCAGCAGTTTATCCAGAGACAAAAACATTCAGTACTTC.

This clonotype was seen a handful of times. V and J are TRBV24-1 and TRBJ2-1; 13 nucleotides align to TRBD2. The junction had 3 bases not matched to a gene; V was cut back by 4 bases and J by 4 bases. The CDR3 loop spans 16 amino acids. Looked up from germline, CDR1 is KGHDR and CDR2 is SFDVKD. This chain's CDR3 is CATSEQTSGGYNEQFF. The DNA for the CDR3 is TGTGCCACCAGTGAGCAGACTAGCGGGGGGTACAATGAGCAGTTCTTC.

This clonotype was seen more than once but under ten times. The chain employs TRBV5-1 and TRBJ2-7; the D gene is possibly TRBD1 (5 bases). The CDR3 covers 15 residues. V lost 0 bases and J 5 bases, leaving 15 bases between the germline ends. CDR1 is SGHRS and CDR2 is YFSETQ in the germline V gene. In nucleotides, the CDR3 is TGCGCCAGCAGCTTGGGTCATGTGGACATCCACGAGCAGTACTTC. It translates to CASSLGHVDIHEQYF.

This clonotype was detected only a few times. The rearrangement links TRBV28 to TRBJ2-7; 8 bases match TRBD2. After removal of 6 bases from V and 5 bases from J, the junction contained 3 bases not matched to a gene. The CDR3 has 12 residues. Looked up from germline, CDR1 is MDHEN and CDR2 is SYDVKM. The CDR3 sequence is CASSQLADEQYF. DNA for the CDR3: TGTGCCAGCAGCCAACTAGCGGACGAGCAGTACTTC.

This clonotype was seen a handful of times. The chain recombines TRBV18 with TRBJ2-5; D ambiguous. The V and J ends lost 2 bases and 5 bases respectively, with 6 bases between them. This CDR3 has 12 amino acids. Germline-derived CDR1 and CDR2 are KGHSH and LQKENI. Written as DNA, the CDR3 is TGTGCCAGCTCACCATATAAGGAGACCCAGTACTTC. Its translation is CASSPYKETQYF.

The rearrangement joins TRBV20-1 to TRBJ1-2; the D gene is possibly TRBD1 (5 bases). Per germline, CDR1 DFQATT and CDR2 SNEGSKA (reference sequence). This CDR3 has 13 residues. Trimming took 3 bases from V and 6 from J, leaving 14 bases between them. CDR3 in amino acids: CSARSDRANGYTF. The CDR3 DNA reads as TGCAGTGCTAGGAGCGACAGAGCTAATGGCTACACCTTC.

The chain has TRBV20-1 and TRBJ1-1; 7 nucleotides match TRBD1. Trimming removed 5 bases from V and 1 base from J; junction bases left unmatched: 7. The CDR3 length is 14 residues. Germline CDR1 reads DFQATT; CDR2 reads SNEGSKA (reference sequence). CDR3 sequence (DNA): TGCAGTGCTCGGAGGACAGGCCGGAACACTGAAGCTTTCTTT. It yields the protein CSARRTGRNTEAFF.

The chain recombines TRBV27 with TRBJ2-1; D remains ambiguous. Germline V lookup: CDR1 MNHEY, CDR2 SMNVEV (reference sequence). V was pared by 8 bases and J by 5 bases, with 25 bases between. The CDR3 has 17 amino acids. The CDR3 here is CASGFLPPLLPHNEQFF. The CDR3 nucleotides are TGTGCCAGCGGGTTCCTTCCTCCTCTTCTCCCCCACAATGAGCAGTTCTTC.

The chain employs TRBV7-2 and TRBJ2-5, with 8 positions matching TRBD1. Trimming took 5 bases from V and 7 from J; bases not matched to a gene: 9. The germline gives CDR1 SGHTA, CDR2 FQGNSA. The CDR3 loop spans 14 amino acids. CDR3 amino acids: CASSAGQGRGTQYF. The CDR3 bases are TGTGCCAGCAGCGCCGGACAGGGACGAGGGACCCAGTACTTC.

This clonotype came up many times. The CDR3 DNA reads TGTGCCAGCAGTCCCAGTCTATCAGGCAATCAGCCCCAGCATTTT. Its translation: CASSPSLSGNQPQHF. V gene TRBV27 combines with J gene TRBJ1-5; no clear D. The CDR3 loop spans 15 amino acids. Trimming removed 5 bases from V and 2 bases from J, with 13 bases in between. The germline V gene has CDR1 MNHEY and CDR2 SMNVEV (reference sequence).

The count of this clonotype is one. The CDR3 nucleotides are TGTGCCATCAGGGTAGGATTTGGCCCGGGACAGGAGAACACTGAAGCTTTCTTT. Translated: CAIRVGFGPGQENTEAFF. The rearrangement joins TRBV12-3 or TRBV12-4 to TRBJ1-1; 8 bases are shared with TRBD1. V lost 10 bases and J lost 1; bases outside the gene matches: 20. The CDR3 consists of 18 residues.

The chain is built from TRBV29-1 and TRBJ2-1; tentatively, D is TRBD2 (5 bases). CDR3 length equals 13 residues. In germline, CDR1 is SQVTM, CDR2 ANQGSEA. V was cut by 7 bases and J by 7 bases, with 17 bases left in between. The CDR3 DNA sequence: TGCAGCGCTTCCCGCGAGGGAGATAATGAGCAGTTCTTC. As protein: CSASREGDNEQFF.

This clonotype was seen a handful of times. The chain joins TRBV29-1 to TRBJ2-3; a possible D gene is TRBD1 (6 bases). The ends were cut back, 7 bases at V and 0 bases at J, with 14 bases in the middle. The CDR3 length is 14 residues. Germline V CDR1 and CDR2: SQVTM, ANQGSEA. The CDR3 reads CSADLGQSTDTQYF. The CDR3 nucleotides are TGCAGCGCTGACCTAGGACAGAGCACAGATACGCAGTATTTT.

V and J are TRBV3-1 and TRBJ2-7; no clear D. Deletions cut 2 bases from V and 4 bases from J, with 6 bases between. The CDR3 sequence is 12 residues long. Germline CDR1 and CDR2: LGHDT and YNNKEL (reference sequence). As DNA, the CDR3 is TGTGCCAGCAGCCAAACAACTTACGAGCAGTACTTC. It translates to CASSQTTYEQYF.

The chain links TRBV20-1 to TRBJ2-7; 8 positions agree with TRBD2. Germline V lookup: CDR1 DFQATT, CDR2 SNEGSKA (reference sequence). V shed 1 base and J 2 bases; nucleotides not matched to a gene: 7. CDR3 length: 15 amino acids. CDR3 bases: TGCAGTGCTAGAGGAGGAGCGGGAGCGACCTACGAGCAGTACTTC. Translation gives CSARGGAGATYEQYF.

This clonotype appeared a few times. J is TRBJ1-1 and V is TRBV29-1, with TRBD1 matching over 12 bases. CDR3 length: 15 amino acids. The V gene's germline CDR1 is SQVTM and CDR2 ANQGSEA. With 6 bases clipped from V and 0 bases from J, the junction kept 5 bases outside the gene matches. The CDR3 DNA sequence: TGCAGCGTGGGGGACAGGGGGCGAATGAACACTGAAGCTTTCTTT. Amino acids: CSVGDRGRMNTEAFF.